This TCR beta chain was captured in a study of cytomegalovirus exposure and HLA in healthy donors. The germline V and J ends were trimmed by 0 bases and 3 bases, with 9 bases remaining between them. Germline V CDR1 and CDR2: SGHRS, YFSETQ. The CDR3 sequence is 14 residues long. PCR involved 60 Vbeta and 13 Jbeta primers. Assay: immunoSEQ multiplex PCR; the TCRdb copy retains only in-frame clones and omits some. The sample holds fewer than 140,000 clones; about 71% are singletons and the top ten take about 0.84%. In its sample, this clone was seen a few times. Its antigen is as yet unknown. Study results and caveats: While the bulk of TCR sequences proved rare, some public TCRs turned up in many donors. The listing of roughly 160 TCR beta chains classed them as cytomegalovirus-associated. Clonal expansion, a later analysis showed, was greater in HLA-associated TCR beta chains than in equally common others. Presence/absence analyses assumed roughly uniform sequencing depth across donors, which may not hold.

The source of this sequence is a boy aged 10-17 years in good health and CMV-seronegative. Sequencing input: PBMCs. This chain links TRBV5-1 with TRBJ2-5; a weak D match, TRBD2 (5 bases). The DNA of the CDR3 is TGCGCCAGCAGCTTGGGTCCCGGGGAAGAGACCCAGTACTTC. It codes for CASSLGPGEETQYF.